A single sample gave rise to the 20 T cell receptor beta chains below, sequenced in a study of cytomegalovirus exposure and HLA in healthy donors. Amplification used 60 Vbeta primers and 13 Jbeta primers. The data were produced by immunoSEQ multiplex PCR, yet TCRdb's version contains in-frame clones alone and is incomplete. This sample has roughly 63,000 clones, with approximately 82% found just once. Sequences were obtained from PBMCs. These TCRs come from a woman aged 40 to 50 in good health and CMV-seropositive.

With regard to this clone: Other DNA variants within this sample encode the same CDR3. V gene TRBV6-5 combines with J gene TRBJ2-7, with TRBD2 as a possible D gene (5 bases). Per the germline V gene, CDR1 is MNHEY and CDR2 is SVGAGI. The CDR3 has 13 amino acids. V lost 0 bases and J lost 2, with 5 bases in between. In nucleotides, the CDR3 is TGTGCCAGCAGTTACTCCGGGGCCTACGAGCAGTACTTC. Amino acids: CASSYSGAYEQYF.

The chain carries TRBV9 and TRBJ2-1; D might be TRBD2 (6 bases). CDR3 length equals 15 residues. The germline CDR1 and CDR2 sequences are SGDLS and YYNGEE. V lost 7 bases and J 10 bases, leaving 24 bases between the germline ends. The CDR3 is CASGSAGRSQEEQFF. The CDR3 DNA is TGTGCCAGCGGTTCGGCGGGACGGAGCCAGGAGGAGCAGTTCTTC. Full variable domain (missing parts from reference TRBV9 and TRBJ2-1): DSGVTQTPKHLITATGQRVTLRCSPRSGDLSVYWYQQSLDQGLQFLIQYYNGEERAKGNILERFSAQQFPDLHSELNLSSLELGDSALYFCASGSAGRSQEEQFFGPGTRLTVL.

V usage is TRBV4-1 and J usage is TRBJ2-5, with D tentatively TRBD1 (6 bases). V lost 0 bases and J lost 4, with 18 bases in between. Germline V gene lookup returns CDR1 MGHRA and CDR2 YSYEKL. This CDR3 has 17 residues. The CDR3 sequence is CASSQDLGAGTPETQYF. The CDR3 DNA follows: TGCGCCAGCAGCCAAGATTTGGGGGCCGGGACACCAGAGACCCAGTACTTC.

The chain links TRBV30 to TRBJ2-7, with D tentatively TRBD1 (6 bases). The CDR3 length is 13 residues. V was shortened by 5 bases and J by 3 bases, with 14 bases between the two germline ends. Germline V gives CDR1 GTSNPN, CDR2 SVGIG (reference sequence). CDR3 loop: CAWATGTRYEQYF. The DNA of the CDR3 is TGTGCCTGGGCAACCGGGACACGCTACGAGCAGTACTTC.

This clone was seen a few times. The genes are TRBV15 and TRBJ2-1; 8 bases are shared with TRBD2. Looked up from germline, CDR1 is LNHNV and CDR2 is YYDKDF (reference sequence). V gave up 3 bases and J gave up 6 bases; unmatched junction bases: 10. The CDR3 is made up of 16 amino acids. CDR3 nucleotide sequence: TGTGCCACCAGCAGGGCGGGACTAGATCTGGCCAATGAGCAGTTCTTC. It yields the protein CATSRAGLDLANEQFF.

V gene TRBV27 combines with J gene TRBJ1-1; 7 bases map to TRBD1. Germline V gene sequence: CDR1 MNHEY, CDR2 SMNVEV (reference sequence). CDR3 length: 13 amino acids. Trimming removed 6 bases from V and 3 bases from J; junction bases left unmatched: 4. DNA for the CDR3: TGTGCCAGCAGATTCCAGGGGGACACTGAAGCTTTCTTT. It translates to CASRFQGDTEAFF.

The chain carries TRBV7-9 and TRBJ1-2; 8 bases are a match to TRBD1. V lost 5 bases, J lost 4 bases, and 3 bases stayed unmatched. The CDR3 is 13 amino acids. From germline, CDR1 is SEHNR and CDR2 FQNEAQ (reference sequence). This CDR3 is CASSLGQGYGYTF. CDR3 bases: TGTGCCAGCAGCCTAGGACAGGGCTATGGCTACACCTTC.

The chain couples TRBV15 to TRBJ1-1, with unresolved D. Germline assignment: CDR1 LNHNV and CDR2 YYDKDF (reference sequence). The length of the CDR3 is 21 residues. Trimming cost V 0 bases and J 0 bases, with 26 bases left between them. The CDR3 coding sequence is TGTGCCACCAGCAGAGATCTCCCGGGTAGTTCCCCCGGGGTTATGAACACTGAAGCTTTCTTT. It specifies CATSRDLPGSSPGVMNTEAFF. The whole variable domain, filled in from reference TRBV15 and TRBJ1-1, reads DAMVIQNPRYQVTQFGKPVTLSCSQTLNHNVMYWYQQKSSQAPKLLFHYYDKDFNNEADTPDNFQSRRPNTSFCFLDIRSPGLGDTAMYLCATSRDLPGSSPGVMNTEAFFGQGTRLTVV.

The chain links TRBV27 to TRBJ2-7; D not resolved. The V end lost 3 bases, the J end lost 4 bases, and 10 bases lay between the germline ends. Germline CDR1 is MNHEY and CDR2 is SMNVEV (reference sequence). This CDR3 spans 13 amino acids. The CDR3 sequence: CASSFLARYEQYF. The CDR3 DNA follows: TGTGCCAGCAGTTTCTTGGCCCGTTACGAGCAGTACTTC.

The chain joins TRBV19 to TRBJ1-1; D remains unclear. The V end lost 3 bases, the J end lost 4 bases, and 9 bases lay between the germline ends. This CDR3 region has 13 residues. CDR1 LNHDA and CDR2 SQIVND come from the germline V gene (reference sequence). The CDR3 loop reads CASSIALGTEAFF. Here the CDR3 DNA reads TGTGCCAGTAGTATTGCCCTAGGCACTGAAGCTTTCTTT.

This chain connects TRBV6-5 to TRBJ1-6; maybe TRBD1 (5 bases). V was cut by 4 bases and J by 5 bases, with 15 bases left in between. Germline V lookup: CDR1 MNHEY, CDR2 SVGAGI. The length of the CDR3 is 16 residues. The CDR3 protein is CASSSSQWGNNSPLHF. In nucleotides, the CDR3 is TGTGCCAGCAGTTCCTCGCAGTGGGGCAATAATTCACCCCTCCACTTT.

The chain joins TRBV4-2 to TRBJ2-1, with 10 bases that match TRBD1. From germline, CDR1 is LGHNA and CDR2 YNFKEQ. This CDR3 comprises 17 residues. The ends lost 3 bases at V and 9 bases at J; junction bases unmatched: 14. The CDR3 DNA reads TGTGCCAGCAGCCAGGTTCAACCGGGACAGGGGCGTTTTGAGCAGTTCTTC. Translating it yields CASSQVQPGQGRFEQFF.

This clone occurred once. The V and J genes are TRBV5-1 and TRBJ1-4; D is unresolved. This CDR3 has 15 residues. The V end lost 1 base, the J end lost 8 bases, and 15 bases lay between the germline ends. Germline V gene sequence: CDR1 SGHRS, CDR2 YFSETQ. The CDR3 bases are TGCGCCAGCAGCTTGTACGGGGATGGGGAAGAAAAACTGTTTTTT. Translation gives CASSLYGDGEEKLFF.

This clone was picked up one time. The V call is TRBV19, the J call TRBJ1-1; D is ambiguous. V was pared by 1 base and J by 0 bases, with 6 bases between. The germline V gene encodes CDR1 LNHDA and CDR2 SQIVND (reference sequence). The CDR3 totals 14 residues. CDR3 residues: CASSIGSVNTEAFF. The CDR3, as DNA: TGTGCCAGTAGTATAGGGTCGGTGAACACTGAAGCTTTCTTT.

The V gene is TRBV9, the J gene TRBJ2-1, with 9 bases lining up with TRBD2. The CDR3 length is 16 residues. The germline gives CDR1 SGDLS, CDR2 YYNGEE. V shed 2 bases and J 4 bases; nucleotides not matched to a gene: 7. CDR3 in amino acids: CASSVGGTSRYNEQFF. The CDR3 bases are TGTGCCAGCAGCGTCGGGGGGACTAGCCGTTACAATGAGCAGTTCTTC.

The table lists this clone with a few counts. The V gene is TRBV19, the J gene TRBJ1-2; 8 nucleotides align to TRBD1. The CDR3 has 14 amino acids. V lost 9 bases and J lost 3; bases outside the gene matches: 9. Germline-derived CDR1 and CDR2 are LNHDA and SQIVND (reference sequence). The CDR3 protein is CASRSGGQDYGYTF. CDR3 in DNA: TGTGCCAGCAGATCAGGGGGCCAAGACTATGGCTACACCTTC. Combining the CDR3 with reference TRBV19 and TRBJ1-2 gives the whole variable domain DGGITQSPKYLFRKEGQNVTLSCEQNLNHDAMYWYRQDPGQGLRLIYYSQIVNDFQKGDIAEGYSVSREKKESFPLTVTSAQKNPTAFYLCASRSGGQDYGYTFGSGTRLTVV.

This sequence joins TRBV18 and TRBJ1-1, with 8 bases matching TRBD1. Germline-derived CDR1 and CDR2 are KGHSH and LQKENI. Unmatched junction bases numbered 2, after V lost 5 bases and J lost 3 bases. The CDR3 is made up of 13 amino acids. The CDR3 loop is CASSVQGDTEAFF. As DNA, the CDR3 is TGTGCCAGCTCAGTACAGGGGGACACTGAAGCTTTCTTT. Based on the CDR3 plus reference TRBV18 and TRBJ1-1, the full variable domain is NAGVMQNPRHLVRRRGQEARLRCSPMKGHSHVYWYRQLPEEGLKFMVYLQKENIIDESGMPKERFSAEFPKEGPSILRIQQVVRGDSAAYFCASSVQGDTEAFFGQGTRLTVV.

The genes are TRBV19 and TRBJ2-1; 12 bases match TRBD2. Germline V gives CDR1 LNHDA, CDR2 SQIVND (reference sequence). The CDR3 has 13 amino acids. V trimming: 3 bases; J trimming: 14 bases; junction bases outside the gene matches: 5. The CDR3 protein is CASSISPSGGEFF. The CDR3 coding sequence is TGTGCCAGTAGTATCTCCCCTAGCGGGGGGGAGTTCTTC.

This clone was observed once. This chain joins TRBV19 and TRBJ1-5; possible D gene TRBD1, 5 bases. Trimming stripped 9 bases from V and 4 bases from J, with 13 bases between. This CDR3 spans 13 amino acids. The V gene's germline CDR1 is LNHDA and CDR2 SQIVND (reference sequence). DNA for the CDR3: TGTGCCAGCTCCGGGACTGGGAATCAGCCCCAGCATTTT. Amino acid sequence: CASSGTGNQPQHF.

The V call is TRBV30, the J call TRBJ2-3; tentatively, D is TRBD2 (6 bases). Trimming pared 2 bases from V and 4 bases from J, leaving 10 bases between. The CDR3 loop spans 13 amino acids. Germline values: CDR1 GTSNPN, CDR2 SVGIG (reference sequence). The CDR3 loop reads CAWSSTRADTQYF. The CDR3, as DNA: TGTGCCTGGAGTTCGACTAGAGCAGATACGCAGTATTTT.